The 4 T cell receptor beta chains listed next were all sequenced from one sample in a study of neurological immune-mediated disorders. TCRdb reanalysed the 5' RACE reads using MiXCR and keeps one entry per CDR3 protein. The profile shows fewer than 20,000 distinct CDR3 sequences, 14% of them singletons. Sequenced material: CD4+ T cells from blood. The receptor source for this set is a woman aged 55-69 years with HTLV-1-associated myelopathy (HAM/TSP).

This clonotype has a count of ten or more. This CDR3 is CSVHSAGSSYNEQFF. CDR3 DNA: TGCAGCGTCCACTCTGCGGGGAGCTCCTACAATGAGCAGTTCTTC. The chain employs TRBV29-1 and TRBJ2-1; TRBD2 might be the D (6 bases). Per germline, CDR1 SQVTM and CDR2 ANQGSEA. The CDR3 runs to 15 residues. Trimming stripped 6 bases from V and 0 bases from J, with 15 bases between.

The chain links TRBV5-1 to TRBJ2-7, with TRBD2 matching over 8 bases. V trimming: 4 bases; J trimming: 2 bases; junction bases outside the gene matches: 8. This CDR3 has 15 amino acids. Per the germline V gene, CDR1 is SGHRS and CDR2 is YFSETQ. CDR3 residues: CASSRWSSGPYEQYF. CDR3 coding DNA: TGCGCCAGCAGCCGTTGGTCTAGCGGGCCCTACGAGCAGTACTTC. The variable domain in full, completed from reference TRBV5-1 and TRBJ2-7, reads KAGVTQTPRYLIKTRGQQVTLSCSPISGHRSVSWYQQTPGQGLQFLFEYFSETQRNKGNFPGRFSGRQFSNSRSEMNVSTLELGDSALYLCASSRWSSGPYEQYFGPGTRLTVT.

This clonotype was counted many times. V gene TRBV10-3 combines with J gene TRBJ2-5, with 7 bases aligning to TRBD1. Trimming cost V 8 bases and J 3 bases; bases outside gene matches: 9. Germline CDR1 reads ENHRY; CDR2 reads SYGVKD. This CDR3 is built from 14 residues. This CDR3 is CAIGLKGQKETQYF. In nucleotides, the CDR3 is TGTGCCATCGGTTTAAAGGGACAGAAAGAGACCCAGTACTTC.

This chain uses TRBV20-1 with TRBJ1-1; TRBD1 matches at 7 bases. Germline V gene data show CDR1 as DFQATT and CDR2 as SNEGSKA (reference sequence). The V gene end was trimmed by 2 bases and the J gene end by 2 bases; junction bases not matched to a gene: 5. The CDR3 has 14 amino acids. The CDR3 reads CSARTQGSNTEAFF. The CDR3 region has the DNA TGCAGTGCTAGAACACAGGGGAGTAACACTGAAGCTTTCTTT.